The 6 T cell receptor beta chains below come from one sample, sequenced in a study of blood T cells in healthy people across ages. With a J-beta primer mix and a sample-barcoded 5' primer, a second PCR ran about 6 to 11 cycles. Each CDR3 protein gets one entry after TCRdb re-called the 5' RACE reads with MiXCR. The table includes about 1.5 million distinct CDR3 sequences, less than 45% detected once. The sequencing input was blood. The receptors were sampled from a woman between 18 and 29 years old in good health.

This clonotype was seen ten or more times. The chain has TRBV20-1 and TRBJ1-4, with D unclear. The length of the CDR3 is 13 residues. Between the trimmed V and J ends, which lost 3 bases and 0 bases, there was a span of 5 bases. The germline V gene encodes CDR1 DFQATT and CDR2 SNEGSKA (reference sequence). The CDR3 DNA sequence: TGCAGTGCTAGGGGAGCAACTAATGAAAAACTGTTTTTT. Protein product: CSARGATNEKLFF.

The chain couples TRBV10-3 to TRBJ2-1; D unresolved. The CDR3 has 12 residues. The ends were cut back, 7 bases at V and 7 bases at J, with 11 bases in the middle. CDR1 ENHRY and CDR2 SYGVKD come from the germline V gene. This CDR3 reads CAIKRSGNEQFF. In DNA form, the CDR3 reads TGTGCCATCAAGCGTTCCGGGAATGAGCAGTTCTTC.

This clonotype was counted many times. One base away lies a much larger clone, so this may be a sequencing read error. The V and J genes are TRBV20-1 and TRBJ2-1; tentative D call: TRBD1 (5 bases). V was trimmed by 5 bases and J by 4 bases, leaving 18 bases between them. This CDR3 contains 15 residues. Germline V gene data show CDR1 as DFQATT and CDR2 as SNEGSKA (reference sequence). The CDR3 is CSAHQGRDGYNEQFF. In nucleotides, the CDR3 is TGCAGTGCTCATCAGGGTCGAGATGGATACAATGAGCAGTTCTTC.

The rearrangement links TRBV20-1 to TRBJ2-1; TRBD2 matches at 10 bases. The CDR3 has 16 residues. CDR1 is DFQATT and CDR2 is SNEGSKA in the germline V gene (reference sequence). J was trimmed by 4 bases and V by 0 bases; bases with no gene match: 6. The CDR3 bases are TGCAGTGCTAGAGATCCCAGCGGGAGGGATTACAATGAGCAGTTCTTC. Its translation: CSARDPSGRDYNEQFF.

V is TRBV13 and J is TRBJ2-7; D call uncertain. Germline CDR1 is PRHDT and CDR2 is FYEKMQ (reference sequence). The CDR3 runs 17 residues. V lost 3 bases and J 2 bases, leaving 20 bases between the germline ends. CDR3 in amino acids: CASSFRRTATLPYEQYF. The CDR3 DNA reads TGTGCCAGCAGCTTCCGACGGACGGCCACCCTTCCCTACGAGCAGTACTTC. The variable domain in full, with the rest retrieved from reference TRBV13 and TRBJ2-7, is AAGVIQSPRHLIKEKRETATLKCYPIPRHDTVYWYQQGPGQDPQFLISFYEKMQSDKGSIPDRFSAQQFSDYHSELNMSSLELGDSALYFCASSFRRTATLPYEQYFGPGTRLTVT.

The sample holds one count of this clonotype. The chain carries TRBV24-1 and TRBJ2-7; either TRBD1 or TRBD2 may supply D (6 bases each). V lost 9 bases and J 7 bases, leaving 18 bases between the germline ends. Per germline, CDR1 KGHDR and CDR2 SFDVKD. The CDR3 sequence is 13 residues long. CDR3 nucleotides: TGTGCCACCCGAGCAGGAGGGGACAATGAGCAGTACTTC. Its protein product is CATRAGGDNEQYF.